This entry is about one T cell receptor beta chain. The antigen is not known. The source of the sample is a study of T cell responses to AZD1222 COVID-19 vaccine. Study summary: Analysis merged second doses at about 4 or about 12 weeks. Study-level findings and limits: Donors in the cohort were predominantly white British and more often female, and clonal diversity was possibly underestimated. When two AZD1222 doses had been given, Spike-specific TCR breadth and depth rose.

Sequenced by immunoSEQ multiplex PCR; TCRdb stores in-frame clones only, minus some. The sample has approximately 150,000 clones; 75% to 95% are singletons. Germline values: CDR1 LNHDA, CDR2 SQIVND (reference sequence). Trimming took off 5 bases at V and 10 bases at J, with 14 bases between the two ends. The CDR3 has 13 residues. This chain uses TRBV19 with TRBJ1-4; D may be TRBD1 (5 bases). The starting material was peripheral blood, obtained on day 0 of AZD1222 vaccination. The clonotype originates from an adult in good health. CDR3 bases: TGTGCCAGTAGTCCCGACAGATCCGGAAAACTGTTTTTT. It translates to CASSPDRSGKLFF.